The rows below give T cell receptor beta chains drawn from one sample of a study of T-cell memory formation after mild COVID-19. TCRdb re-called the 5' RACE reads through MiXCR, storing one row per CDR3 protein. Of approximately 490,000 distinct CDR3 sequences listed, about a fifth are singletons. Material for sequencing was PBMCs or a T cell subset sorted from them (not recorded which). Every receptor here comes from an adult woman who had mild COVID-19 (a few samples of this study predate the infection). Cell type and time point are not known. The CDR3 runs from the conserved cysteine through the conserved F or W. D genes are given only for firm matches. Rows give clone size only sometimes, using once, few, many, or a class for an expanded clone.

TRBJ1-1,.,TRBV7-9,.,CASTSLGWNTEAFF,TGTGCCAGCACCTCTCTGGGGTGGAACACTGAAGCTTTCTTT
TRBJ2-7,.,TRBV7-6,few,CASSSRVVGNLSYEQYF,TGTGCCAGCAGCTCCCGGGTCGTGGGAAACCTAAGCTACGAGCAGTACTTC
TRBJ2-3,TRBD1,TRBV7-9,few,CASSPKGAGADTQYF,TGTGCCAGCAGCCCAAAGGGGGCCGGGGCAGATACGCAGTATTTT
TRBJ2-2,TRBD2,TRBV28,.,CASRLAGGINTGELFF,TGTGCCAGCAGGCTAGCGGGAGGAATTAACACCGGGGAGCTGTTTTTT
TRBJ2-5,TRBD1,TRBV28,.,CASVTSTGGRETQYF,TGTGCCAGCGTCACTTCGACAGGGGGAAGGGAGACCCAGTACTTC
TRBJ1-4,TRBD1,TRBV18,.,CASSPVQGAFSNEKLFF,TGTGCCAGCTCCCCCGTTCAGGGGGCGTTTTCTAATGAAAAACTGTTTTTT
TRBJ1-2,.,TRBV7-3,.,CASSLLDTSYGYTF,TGTGCCAGCAGCTTACTCGACACCAGCTATGGCTACACCTTC
TRBJ1-2,TRBD1,TRBV27,few,CASSLSWGTEANYGYTF,TGTGCCAGCAGTTTATCGTGGGGGACAGAAGCTAACTATGGCTACACCTTC
TRBJ2-7,.,TRBV5-6,.,CASSTQGLESYEQYF,TGTGCCAGCAGCACCCAAGGGCTCGAGTCCTACGAGCAGTACTTC
TRBJ2-3,TRBD1,TRBV30,.,CAWSNGDRDTDTQYF,TGTGCCTGGAGTAACGGGGACAGGGACACAGATACGCAGTATTTT
TRBJ2-5,.,TRBV7-2,.,CASSSEVAETQYF,TGTGCCAGCAGCTCCGAGGTGGCGGAGACCCAGTACTTC
TRBJ2-7,.,TRBV13,many,CASSPTVLPPYEQYF,TGTGCCAGCAGCCCAACGGTTCTCCCGCCCTACGAGCAGTACTTC
TRBJ2-1,TRBD1,TRBV13,.,CASSSSDRGRYNEQFF,TGTGCCAGCAGCTCATCGGACAGGGGCCGTTACAATGAGCAGTTCTTC
TRBJ2-4,.,TRBV5-1,.,CASSLDRLAKNIQYF,TGCGCCAGCAGCCTGGACCGCTTAGCCAAAAACATTCAGTACTTC
TRBJ2-1,TRBD1,TRBV12-3/TRBV12-4,.,CASSLAGQGADGEQFF,TGTGCCAGCAGTTTAGCGGGACAGGGGGCGGATGGTGAGCAGTTCTTC
TRBJ2-1,.,TRBV5-1,many,CASSLGTDYNEQFF,TGCGCCAGCAGCTTGGGGACGGACTACAATGAGCAGTTCTTC
TRBJ2-5,.,TRBV3-1,few,CASSQEFSDQETQYF,TGTGCCAGCAGCCAAGAATTTAGCGATCAAGAGACCCAGTACTTC
TRBJ2-5,.,TRBV12-3/TRBV12-4,.,CASRGPGETQYF,TGTGCCAGCAGGGGCCCAGGGGAGACCCAGTACTTC
TRBJ2-1,.,TRBV7-8,.,CASRRGGTSNYNEQFF,TGTGCCAGCAGGCGGGGCGGGACTTCCAACTACAATGAGCAGTTCTTC
TRBJ1-2,TRBD1,TRBV20-1,.,CSAREDRGLVHYGYTF,TGCAGTGCTAGGGAGGACAGGGGGCTTGTCCACTATGGCTACACCTTC
TRBJ2-3,.,TRBV6-2/TRBV6-3,.,CASTGQRTQYF,TGTGCCAGCACCGGACAGAGGACGCAGTATTTT
TRBJ2-5,.,TRBV24-1,.,CATSDPLDIGETQYF,TGTGCCACCAGTGATCCCCTGGACATCGGGGAGACCCAGTACTTC
TRBJ2-4,.,TRBV25-1,few,CASSGTGGGIQYF,TGTGCCAGCAGTGGTACAGGGGGGGGCATTCAGTACTTC
TRBJ1-5,TRBD1,TRBV7-8,many,CASSGYRDSSNQPQHF,TGTGCCAGCAGCGGATACCGGGACAGTAGCAATCAGCCCCAGCATTTT
TRBJ1-5,.,TRBV7-9,few,CASSSGQGQPQHF,TGTGCCAGCAGCTCCGGGCAGGGGCAGCCCCAGCATTTT
TRBJ2-1,TRBD1,TRBV7-9,few,CASSPPQGQGSLLTYNEQFF,TGTGCCAGCAGCCCGCCTCAGGGACAGGGCTCTCTGCTGACCTACAATGAGCAGTTCTTC
TRBJ2-1,.,TRBV5-1,.,CASSLAAGPFNEQFF,TGCGCCAGCAGCTTGGCCGCGGGGCCCTTCAATGAGCAGTTCTTC
TRBJ2-3,.,TRBV6-1,.,CASSERSSQGDTQYF,TGTGCCAGCAGTGAAAGGTCCAGCCAAGGAGATACGCAGTATTTT
TRBJ2-7,TRBD1,TRBV5-1,.,CASSLGGQGAYEQYF,TGCGCCAGCAGCTTGGGGGGACAGGGGGCGTACGAGCAGTACTTC
TRBJ2-1,TRBD2,TRBV7-9,few,CASSSDRLAGVNEQFF,TGTGCCAGCAGCTCAGACCGACTAGCGGGAGTTAATGAGCAGTTCTTC
TRBJ2-2,.,TRBV10-3,few,CAISEMVGVTGELFF,TGTGCCATCAGTGAGATGGTGGGAGTCACCGGGGAGCTGTTTTTT